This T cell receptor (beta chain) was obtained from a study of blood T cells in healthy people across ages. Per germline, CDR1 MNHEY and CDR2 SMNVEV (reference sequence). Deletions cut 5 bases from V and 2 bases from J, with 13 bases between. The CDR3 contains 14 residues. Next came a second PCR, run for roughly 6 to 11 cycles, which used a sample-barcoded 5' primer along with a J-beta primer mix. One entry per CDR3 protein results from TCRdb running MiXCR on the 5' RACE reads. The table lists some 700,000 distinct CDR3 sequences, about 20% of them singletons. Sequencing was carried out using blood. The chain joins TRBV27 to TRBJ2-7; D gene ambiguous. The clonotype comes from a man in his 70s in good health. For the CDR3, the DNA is TGTGCCAGCAGTACGAAAACGTTCCCCTACGAGCAGTACTTC. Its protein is CASSTKTFPYEQYF.